This note documents a single TCR beta chain sequence. This entry is derived from a study of blood T cell repertoires in COVID-19. About the research overall: Researchers got acute and convalescent COVID-19 samples from the United States, Italy and Spain. T cells, B-cell-depleted T cells, or PBMCs provided the cDNA or gDNA that served as material.

Germline V gives CDR1 SGHRS, CDR2 YFSETQ. The CDR3 is made up of 14 amino acids. V was pared by 4 bases and J by 7 bases, with 9 bases of the junction left unmatched. Authors' methods: Scientists estimated how many nucleated cells there were by amplifying reference gene primers. Produced via immunoSEQ multiplex PCR; TCRdb's table is partial and in-frame only. V and J calls and clone size come straight from that table; D and trimming were deduced from the DNA. This sample has about 120,000 clones, with approximately 90% found just once. The sample consisted of peripheral blood. J is TRBJ2-7 and V is TRBV5-1; 9 nucleotides agree with TRBD2. This receptor was identified in a man aged 35 to 55 with acute or convalescent COVID-19. In nucleotides, the CDR3 is TGCGCCAGCAGCACGGGACTAGCTTCGCGAGAGCAGTACTTC. Translation: CASSTGLASREQYF.